One sample yielded the 9 T cell receptor beta chains listed below, sequenced in a study of blood T cell repertoires in COVID-19. This table comes from immunoSEQ multiplex PCR, and its TCRdb copy is limited to in-frame clones, with some not included. The repertoire holds around 58,000 clones, with 85% to 90% as singletons. The sequenced material came from PBMCs or T cells enriched from blood (not recorded which). These receptors were taken from a woman aged 40 to 49 who had recovered from COVID-19.

This clone was counted only a few times. The chain joins TRBV12-3 or TRBV12-4 to TRBJ1-5; D unclear. V was clipped by 7 bases and J by 2 bases, with 9 bases between them. This CDR3 has 13 amino acids. DNA of the CDR3: TGTGCCAGCACTGAGCGGGGCAATCAGCCCCAGCATTTT. This sequence encodes CASTERGNQPQHF.

The CDR3 DNA sequence: TGTGCCAGCAGCTCTGGAGGGGGCCGTGGTGGCTACACCTTC. Its translation: CASSSGGGRGGYTF. The chain carries TRBV27 and TRBJ1-2; 7 positions match TRBD1. V shed 6 bases and J 7 bases; nucleotides not matched to a gene: 11. The germline V gene has CDR1 MNHEY and CDR2 SMNVEV (reference sequence). The CDR3 has 14 residues.

V is TRBV11-2 and J is TRBJ1-1; 9 bases fit TRBD1. CDR1 and CDR2 (germline): SGHAT, FQNNGV. This CDR3 region has 15 residues. After removal of 2 bases from V and 7 bases from J, the junction contained 8 bases not matched to a gene. The CDR3 protein is CASSLSQGAGVEAFF. DNA for the CDR3: TGTGCCAGCAGCTTATCACAGGGGGCGGGGGTTGAAGCTTTCTTT.

This clone was counted a single time. The rearrangement links TRBV7-2 to TRBJ1-6; D remains ambiguous. The CDR3 loop spans 15 amino acids. Per the germline V gene, CDR1 is SGHTA and CDR2 is FQGNSA. Deletions cut 1 base from V and 7 bases from J, with 11 bases between. The CDR3 region is CASSLGAGRNSPLHF. CDR3 bases: TGTGCCAGCAGCTTAGGGGCGGGTAGGAATTCACCCCTCCACTTT.

This CDR3 is CASQQGSSGNTIYF. CDR3 in DNA: TGCGCCAGTCAACAGGGGAGCTCTGGAAACACCATATATTTT. The chain has TRBV5-1 and TRBJ1-3, with 7 positions matching TRBD1. V shed 8 bases, J shed 0 bases, and the junction held 5 bases outside the gene matches. This CDR3 spans 14 amino acids. Per germline, CDR1 SGHRS and CDR2 YFSETQ. Together with reference TRBV5-1 and TRBJ1-3, the CDR3 gives the full variable domain: KAGVTQTPRYLIKTRGQQVTLSCSPISGHRSVSWYQQTPGQGLQFLFEYFSETQRNKGNFPGRFSGRQFSNSRSEMNVSTLELGDSALYLCASQQGSSGNTIYFGEGSWLTVV.

The J gene is TRBJ2-7, the V gene TRBV4-2; 8 bases agree with TRBD2. V shed 0 bases and J 4 bases; nucleotides not matched to a gene: 8. The CDR3 length is 16 residues. Germline CDR1 is LGHNA and CDR2 is YNFKEQ. The CDR3 region is CASSQDLLGLAYEQYF. The CDR3 DNA is TGTGCCAGCAGCCAAGATCTTTTAGGACTAGCTTACGAGCAGTACTTC.

The V gene is TRBV27, the J gene TRBJ2-3; no firm D call. V gave up 2 bases and J gave up 0 bases, with 15 bases separating them. This CDR3 contains 17 residues. From germline, CDR1 is MNHEY and CDR2 SMNVEV (reference sequence). CDR3 protein: CASSLRFRVSSTDTQYF. The CDR3 region has the DNA TGTGCCAGCAGTTTACGATTTCGGGTTTCTAGCACAGATACGCAGTATTTT.

The V gene is TRBV29-1, the J gene TRBJ2-3; TRBD1 matches 7 bases. Losses at the gene ends were 4 bases for V and 2 bases for J; bases not matched to a gene: 3. The germline V gene has CDR1 SQVTM and CDR2 ANQGSEA. The CDR3 spans 13 residues. CDR3 coding DNA: TGCAGCGTTGGTCAGGGGGTCACAGATACGCAGTATTTT. Translating it yields CSVGQGVTDTQYF.

The chain is built from TRBV28 and TRBJ1-2; 8 bases are shared with TRBD1. CDR3 length equals 14 residues. Losses at the gene ends were 4 bases for V and 9 bases for J; bases not matched to a gene: 10. The germline V gene encodes CDR1 MDHEN and CDR2 SYDVKM. The CDR3 nucleotides are TGTGCCAGCAGTTATCAGGACAGGGCTCACCGCTACACCTTC. It yields the protein CASSYQDRAHRYTF.